A selection of T cell receptor beta chains follows, all from one sample in a study of Ad26.COV2.S vaccination and SARS-CoV-2 variants. Repertoires were generated with immunoSEQ multiplex PCR, while TCRdb's copy carries only in-frame clones and drops some. The sample holds roughly 400,000 clones; about 91% are singletons and the top ten take approximately 1.9%. The input for sequencing was peripheral blood, taken in a trial of Ad26.COV2.S vaccine versus placebo. The receptor source for this set is a person between 18 and 60 years old who received the Ad26.COV2.S COVID-19 vaccine or a placebo. The CDR3 runs from the conserved cysteine through the conserved F or W. Fields, in order: V gene, D gene, clone size, J gene, CDR3 DNA, CDR3 protein. D genes are given only for firm matches. The size entry is marked missing in some rows and otherwise reads once, few, many or a size class.

v_gene: TRBV11-3; d_gene: -; abundance: -; j_gene: TRBJ2-5; CDR3nt: TGTGCCAGCAGCTTTGAATCAGGGTCCCGATCGACCCAGTACTTC; CDR3aa: CASSFESGSRSTQYF
v_gene: TRBV5-1; d_gene: -; abundance: -; j_gene: TRBJ2-7; CDR3nt: TGCGCCAGCAGCTCCGGGGCCGCTCGGTACGAGCAGTACTTC; CDR3aa: CASSSGAARYEQYF
v_gene: TRBV27; d_gene: -; abundance: few; j_gene: TRBJ1-4; CDR3nt: TGTGCCAGCCGAGGGACTAATGAAAAACTGTTTTTT; CDR3aa: CASRGTNEKLFF
v_gene: TRBV28; d_gene: -; abundance: -; j_gene: TRBJ2-7; CDR3nt: TGTGCCAGCAGAGCCCAGGACAACCGCTACGAGCAGTACTTC; CDR3aa: CASRAQDNRYEQYF
v_gene: TRBV6-1; d_gene: -; abundance: -; j_gene: TRBJ1-1; CDR3nt: TGTGCCAGCAGTGAGGGAGACATTTTGGCCAACACTGAAGCTTTCTTT; CDR3aa: CASSEGDILANTEAFF
v_gene: TRBV3-1/TRBV3-2; d_gene: TRBD2; abundance: many; j_gene: TRBJ2-2; CDR3nt: TGTGCCAGCAGCTCAGCCCCGGGACTAGCGGAAACCACCGGGGAGCTGTTTTTT; CDR3aa: CASSSAPGLAETTGELFF
v_gene: TRBV4-1; d_gene: -; abundance: -; j_gene: TRBJ1-3; CDR3nt: TGCGCCAGCAGCCAAGTTAGAGGGACTGGAAACACCATATATTTT; CDR3aa: CASSQVRGTGNTIYF
v_gene: TRBV7-3; d_gene: TRBD2; abundance: -; j_gene: TRBJ2-3; CDR3nt: TGTGCCAGCAGCTTAACAGCGGGAGGAGGCACAGATACGCAGTATTTT; CDR3aa: CASSLTAGGGTDTQYF
v_gene: TRBV5-1; d_gene: -; abundance: once; j_gene: TRBJ2-7; CDR3nt: TGCGCCAGCAGCCCAACAGAGGCCTACGAGCAGTACTTC; CDR3aa: CASSPTEAYEQYF
v_gene: TRBV19; d_gene: -; abundance: once; j_gene: TRBJ1-6; CDR3nt: TGTGCCAGTAGTCTCCCCCCGGGACACATTTATTCACCCCTCCACTTT; CDR3aa: CASSLPPGHIYSPLHF
v_gene: TRBV27; d_gene: -; abundance: -; j_gene: TRBJ1-6; CDR3nt: TGTGCCAGCAGTTTCTGGGGCCCAGGGAAGTATAGGTCACCCCTCCACTTT; CDR3aa: CASSFWGPGKYRSPLHF
v_gene: TRBV30; d_gene: -; abundance: -; j_gene: TRBJ1-3; CDR3nt: TGTGCCTGGAGTGGCGTTCGGGGCAGGGAGGAACCTGGAAACACCATATATTTT; CDR3aa: CAWSGVRGREEPGNTIYF
v_gene: TRBV5-1; d_gene: TRBD2; abundance: once; j_gene: TRBJ2-7; CDR3nt: TGCGCCAGCAGCTTGCTAGCGGGAGGATCCGAGCAGTACTTC; CDR3aa: CASSLLAGGSEQYF
v_gene: TRBV5-1; d_gene: TRBD2; abundance: -; j_gene: TRBJ2-5; CDR3nt: TGCGCCAGCAGCACGGGAGGGCAAGAGACCCAGTACTTC; CDR3aa: CASSTGGQETQYF
v_gene: TRBV11-1; d_gene: -; abundance: -; j_gene: TRBJ2-5; CDR3nt: TGTGCCAGCAGCAAAGACGTACTACAAGAGACCCAGTACTTC; CDR3aa: CASSKDVLQETQYF
v_gene: TRBV4-1; d_gene: -; abundance: -; j_gene: TRBJ1-2; CDR3nt: TGCGCCAGCAGCCAAGAACTCCAACAGCGCTTCTATGGCTACACCTTC; CDR3aa: CASSQELQQRFYGYTF
v_gene: TRBV27; d_gene: -; abundance: -; j_gene: TRBJ2-5; CDR3nt: TGTGCCAGCCAACAGCAGGGCCACCAAGAGACCCAGTACTTC; CDR3aa: CASQQQGHQETQYF
v_gene: TRBV6-6; d_gene: TRBD1; abundance: -; j_gene: TRBJ1-2; CDR3nt: TGTGCCAGCAGTTACTCCGGGACAGGGGGCGATGGCTACACCTTC; CDR3aa: CASSYSGTGGDGYTF
v_gene: TRBV7-9; d_gene: -; abundance: -; j_gene: TRBJ1-3; CDR3nt: TGTGCCAGCAGCTTGATGGCGAGCTCTGGAAACACCATATATTTT; CDR3aa: CASSLMASSGNTIYF
v_gene: TRBV7-9; d_gene: -; abundance: -; j_gene: TRBJ1-1; CDR3nt: TGTGCCAGCAGCCCAAAGGACAGATTGAACACTGAAGCTTTCTTT; CDR3aa: CASSPKDRLNTEAFF